This T cell receptor beta chain was identified in a study of PD-1 blockade in classical Hodgkin lymphoma. The study, taken as a whole, reports: The causes of the repertoire differences, possibly disease activity or prior therapy, remain undefined. The study found complete responders had baseline diversity similar to newly diagnosed patients. By C4D1 there was a significant rise in CD4+ TCR diversity but not in CD8+ TCR diversity.

The repertoire was sequenced with immunoSEQ multiplex PCR; TCRdb's copy has only in-frame clones and lacks some. The table includes approximately 84,000 clones, around 80% detected once. The count of this clone is one. Antigen: not known. Time point defined: cycle 4 day 1 (C4D1), after more than five weeks of nivolumab. Every single patient, without exception, relapsed after autologous stem cell transplantation, and brentuximab vedotin exposure varied. In germline, CDR1 is SQVTM, CDR2 ANQGSEA. CDR3 length: 15 residues. Trimming removed 1 base from V and 5 bases from J, with 15 bases in between. The chain joins TRBV29-1 to TRBJ2-1; D call uncertain. This sample comprised peripheral blood mononuclear cells (PBMCs), obtained before the fourth cycle of nivolumab. The clonotype originates from a human donor with classical Hodgkin lymphoma. As DNA, the CDR3 is TGCAGCGTTGAAGTGGGTTCCGTCACACACAATGAGCAGTTCTTC. Its protein product is CSVEVGSVTHNEQFF.